The clone carrying this TCR beta chain was detected a few times. The sample comes from a study of Graves' ophthalmopathy and Graves' hyperthyroidism. For repertoire sequencing, the TCR beta CDR3 regions were amplified from RNA transcripts. Second-round multiplex PCR followed a first-round RT-PCR using HTBI primers. Via MiXCR, TCRdb re-called the multiplex PCR reads, giving one row per CDR3 protein. The sample carries hundreds of thousands of distinct CDR3 sequences, 35% to 45% recorded once. Other autoimmune disease, uncontrolled infection, pregnancy and lactation led to exclusion. In germline, CDR1 is SGHAT, CDR2 FQNNGV. This CDR3 is built from 16 residues. V was pared by 5 bases and J by 4 bases, with 17 bases between.

This receptor was identified in an adult man with Graves' ophthalmopathy. The J gene is TRBJ1-4, the V gene TRBV11-2; D remains unclear. Sequencing was carried out using peripheral blood. The CDR3 sequence is CASSQVSMGFNEKLFF. The CDR3 DNA follows: TGTGCCAGCAGCCAAGTTTCGATGGGTTTTAATGAAAAACTGTTTTTT.